What follows are 21 T cell receptor beta chains derived from one specimen sequenced in a study of regulatory T cells in long-lasting Graves disease (dated by TCRdb to the early 2020s). Library method: multiplex PCR. Sequenced on an Illumina HiSeq 4000. TCR beta libraries were built with iRepertoire HTBI primers and Arm-PCR amplification of CDR3 regions. The raw public reads went through TCRdb reprocessing: fastp at Q25, MiXCR clone calling, in-frame beta chains kept. Rows with one shared CDR3 protein collapse into an entry with the most common genes and DNA. The sample has fewer than 600,000 distinct CDR3 sequences on record, around a fifth of them singletons. The ten largest clones represent around 12% of the sample. This sample's time point label indicates: persistent/refractory GD, antithyroid drugs over 5 years with positive TRAb. RNA was extracted from PBMCs in TRIzol for both TCR sequencing and RNA sequencing.

The sequencing here drew on peripheral blood mononuclear cells (PBMCs), taken when the disease was refractory, from a patient treated with antithyroid drugs. The receptor source for this set is a female donor with Graves disease.

The table lists this clonotype with many counts. The J gene is TRBJ2-7, the V gene TRBV6-1; TRBD1 aligns across 9 bases. V gave up 8 bases and J gave up 3 bases; unmatched junction bases: 5. The CDR3 has 13 amino acids. From germline, CDR1 is MNHNS and CDR2 SASEGT. The CDR3 region has the DNA TGTGCCAGCGGTCGGGACAGGGACTACGAGCAGTACTTC. Its protein product is CASGRDRDYEQYF.

The chain uses TRBV7-9 and TRBJ1-3; no clear D gene. The ends were cut back, 7 bases at V and 0 bases at J, with 13 bases in the middle. Germline V gene data show CDR1 as SEHNR and CDR2 as FQNEAQ (reference sequence). This CDR3 contains 15 residues. CDR3 nucleotide sequence: TGTGCCAGCACCGCGGGGATCCTCTCTGGAAACACCATATATTTT. It encodes CASTAGILSGNTIYF.

This clonotype was counted ten times or more. CDR3 coding DNA: TGTGCCAGCAGCGAAGGGCACCGAAACCAAGAGACCCAGTACTTC. Amino acid sequence: CASSEGHRNQETQYF. The rearrangement uses TRBV11-2 and TRBJ2-5, with D hard to call. Trimming cost V 5 bases and J 0 bases, with 13 bases left between them. The germline V gene encodes CDR1 SGHAT and CDR2 FQNNGV. This CDR3 is built from 15 residues.

For this clonotype: A single base separates this from a much larger clone, so it may be a read error. J is TRBJ2-7 and V is TRBV9; 10 bases are a match to TRBD1. CDR3 length equals 13 residues. Germline CDR1 and CDR2: SGDLS and YYNGEE. V lost 4 bases to trimming and J lost 5 bases; unmatched junction nucleotides: 3. The CDR3 here is CASSSTGGDEQYF. CDR3 coding DNA: TGTGCCAGCAGCTCGACAGGGGGCGACGAGCAGTACTTC.

This sequence joins TRBV7-2 and TRBJ1-2, with a tentative D call TRBD1 (5 bases). The V and J ends lost 1 base and 7 bases respectively, with 7 bases between them. The CDR3 is made up of 12 amino acids. The germline gives CDR1 SGHTA, CDR2 FQGNSA. CDR3 nucleotides: TGTGCCAGCAGCTTAGACCAGGGTGGCTACACCTTC. Translating it yields CASSLDQGGYTF.

The rearrangement uses TRBV29-1 and TRBJ2-3; 9 bases fit TRBD2. CDR1 is SQVTM, CDR2 ANQGSEA, per germline. Trimming took 6 bases from V and 2 from J; bases not matched to a gene: 3. This CDR3 has 13 amino acids. This CDR3 reads CSVIAGDTDTQYF. The CDR3 nucleotides are TGCAGCGTGATAGCGGGAGACACAGATACGCAGTATTTT.

The sample holds many counts of this clonotype. The V gene is TRBV27, the J gene TRBJ2-1; 8 bases line up with TRBD2. The length of the CDR3 is 15 residues. Per the germline V gene, CDR1 is MNHEY and CDR2 is SMNVEV (reference sequence). With 5 bases clipped from V and 4 bases from J, the junction kept 7 bases outside the gene matches. Written as DNA, the CDR3 is TGTGCCAGCAGTACCATAGCGGGGTTATACAATGAGCAGTTCTTC. It yields the protein CASSTIAGLYNEQFF.

The sample holds many counts of this clonotype. The chain is built from TRBV7-2 and TRBJ2-4; D gene uncertain. The germline V gene has CDR1 SGHTA and CDR2 FQGNSA. Trimming cost V 5 bases and J 6 bases, with 8 bases left between them. This CDR3 has 12 amino acids. Here the CDR3 reads CASSPEPNIQYF. The CDR3 nucleotides are TGTGCCAGCAGCCCGGAACCAAACATTCAGTACTTC. The full variable domain, in which reference TRBV7-2 and TRBJ2-4 provide the parts outside the CDR3, is GAGVSQSPSNKVTEKGKDVELRCDPISGHTALYWYRQSLGQGLEFLIYFQGNSAPDKSGLPSDRFSAERTGGSVSTLTIQRTQQEDSAVYLCASSPEPNIQYFGAGTRLSVL.

This chain's CDR3 is CASRLLGGGYEQYF. CDR3 DNA sequence: TGCGCCAGCCGACTCCTGGGAGGGGGCTACGAGCAGTACTTC. This chain connects TRBV5-1 to TRBJ2-7; TRBD2 might be the D (7 bases). The CDR3 loop spans 14 amino acids. Trimming left V 7 bases short and J 3 bases short, with 17 bases between. Germline V lookup: CDR1 SGHRS, CDR2 YFSETQ.

The J gene is TRBJ1-4, the V gene TRBV29-1; D is possibly TRBD1 (6 bases). The CDR3 loop spans 14 amino acids. Germline lookup yields CDR1 SQVTM and CDR2 ANQGSEA. V gave up 7 bases and J gave up 8 bases, with 20 bases separating them. The DNA for the CDR3 is TGCAGCGCCTTCGCAAGGGGGAAAGAAGAAAAACTGTTTTTT. It yields the protein CSAFARGKEEKLFF. The whole variable domain, remainder taken from reference TRBV29-1 and TRBJ1-4, is SAVISQKPSRDICQRGTSLTIQCQVDSQVTMMFWYRQQPGQSLTLIATANQGSEATYESGFVIDKFPISRPNLTFSTLTVSNMSPEDSSIYLCSAFARGKEEKLFFGSGTQLSVL.

The CDR3 region has the DNA TGTGCCTGGGGGCGGGGGCTGAACACTGAAGCTTTCTTT. Residues: CAWGRGLNTEAFF. The chain employs TRBV30 and TRBJ1-1; weak D call: TRBD1 (6 bases). The CDR3 runs 13 residues. In germline, CDR1 is GTSNPN, CDR2 SVGIG (reference sequence). V shed 5 bases and J shed 0 bases, with 10 bases lying between them. Full variable domain (rest looked up from reference TRBV30 and TRBJ1-1): SQTIHQWPATLVQPVGSPLSLECTVEGTSNPNLYWYRQAAGRGLQLLFYSVGIGQISSEVPQNLSASRPQDRQFILSSKKLLLSDSGFYLCAWGRGLNTEAFFGQGTRLTVV.

This clonotype was counted between two and nine times. J is TRBJ1-1 and V is TRBV7-2; D is possibly TRBD1 (6 bases). CDR1 is SGHTA and CDR2 is FQGNSA in the germline V gene. The V end lost 5 bases, the J end lost 10 bases, and 17 bases lay between the germline ends. The CDR3 length is 13 residues. CDR3 loop: CASSLDRGQRAFF. The CDR3 DNA sequence: TGTGCCAGCAGCCTAGACCGGGGGCAGCGAGCTTTCTTT.

Only a few counts were recorded for this clonotype. The chain recombines TRBV27 with TRBJ2-2; the match to TRBD1 covers 9 bases. Germline V gene sequence: CDR1 MNHEY, CDR2 SMNVEV (reference sequence). V shed 5 bases, J shed 4 bases, and the junction held 8 bases outside the gene matches. The CDR3 runs 16 residues. The CDR3 nucleotides are TGTGCCAGCAGTCTTTCGGGACAGGGACGCACCGGGGAGCTGTTTTTT. Its protein is CASSLSGQGRTGELFF.

About this clonotype itself: A much larger clone differs by one base, so this may be a read error. The rearrangement joins TRBV28 to TRBJ1-5; tentatively, D is TRBD1 (5 bases). CDR1 and CDR2 (germline): MDHEN, SYDVKM. The CDR3 runs to 14 residues. The chain's CDR3 is CVSRTDRTYQPQHF. CDR3 bases: TGTGTCAGCAGGACCGACAGAACCTATCAGCCCCAGCATTTT.

A note on this clonotype: A much larger clone sits a single nucleotide away, making a read error possible. The chain recombines TRBV12-3 or TRBV12-4 with TRBJ1-6; no firm D call. With 8 bases removed from V and 3 bases from J, the gap between germline ends came to 14 bases. The CDR3 spans 15 residues. CDR3 region: CASGSAGLYNSPLHF. CDR3 nucleotides: TGTGCCAGCGGGAGCGCCGGGCTCTATAATTCACCCCTCCACTTT.

In this sample, this clonotype turned up once. V is TRBV5-4 and J is TRBJ1-1, with D hard to call. This CDR3 is built from 17 residues. The germline V gene has CDR1 SGHNT and CDR2 YYREEE (reference sequence). Trimming took off 3 bases at V and 5 bases at J, with 23 bases between the two ends. The CDR3 protein is CASSSIGVSTFGTEAFF. The CDR3 nucleotides read TGTGCCAGCAGCTCAATCGGGGTCTCTACCTTTGGGACTGAAGCTTTCTTT.

To note about this clonotype: Possible read error: a much larger clone is one base away. This rearrangement joins TRBV28 to TRBJ2-7, with D uncertain. Germline-derived CDR1 and CDR2 are MDHEN and SYDVKM. The CDR3 is made up of 14 amino acids. In nucleotides, the CDR3 is TGTGCCACCAGTCCAATCCCGAGCTCCTACGAGCAGTACTTC. Translating gives CATSPIPSSYEQYF.

In this sample, this clonotype turned up many times. In nucleotides, the CDR3 is TGTGCCAGCCTGGGGGGACTGACTAGCAATCAGCCCCAGCATTTT. Its protein is CASLGGLTSNQPQHF. This chain uses TRBV28 with TRBJ1-5, with D maybe TRBD1 (5 bases). Germline loops: CDR1 MDHEN, CDR2 SYDVKM. The CDR3 has 15 amino acids. V dropped 8 bases and J dropped 0 bases, with 14 bases sitting between them.

The V gene is TRBV5-6, the J gene TRBJ1-1, with D perhaps matching TRBD1 (6 bases). This CDR3 is built from 12 residues. Germline loops: CDR1 SGHDT, CDR2 YYEEEE. V dropped 4 bases and J dropped 11 bases, with 15 bases sitting between them. The CDR3 bases are TGTGCCAGCAGCATTCGTGCGGGGGGCGCTTTCTTT. Amino acids: CASSIRAGGAFF.

The rearrangement joins TRBV7-2 to TRBJ2-7; 15 bases are shared with TRBD2. Trimming at V came to 5 bases and at J to 5 bases, leaving 16 bases not matched to a gene. Germline values: CDR1 SGHTA, CDR2 FQGNSA. The CDR3 spans 19 residues. CDR3 nucleotides: TGTGCCAGCAGCCCAGGGACTAGCGGGGGGCCCCCGGGAGTAGACGAGCAGTACTTC. It yields the protein CASSPGTSGGPPGVDEQYF.

This clonotype was observed at least ten times. The rearrangement links TRBV28 to TRBJ2-5, with 8 bases matching TRBD1. Per germline, CDR1 MDHEN and CDR2 SYDVKM. J was trimmed by 4 bases and V by 2 bases; bases with no gene match: 9. The CDR3 consists of 16 residues. The CDR3 is CASSLSGTGGGETQYF. CDR3 nucleotide sequence: TGTGCCAGCAGTTTAAGTGGGACAGGAGGGGGAGAGACCCAGTACTTC.